Reported below is one T cell receptor beta chain. Its antigen is undetermined. The V gene's germline CDR1 is PRHDT and CDR2 FYEKMQ (reference sequence). The CDR3 sequence is 15 residues long. Losses at the gene ends were 5 bases for V and 7 bases for J; bases not matched to a gene: 7. These data come from a study of blood T cells in healthy people across ages. The donors, all healthy, were Caucasians living in Russia, aged roughly 6 to 100. Each sample provided at least 5 micrograms of extracted total RNA. Sample-barcoded 5' priming and a J-beta primer mix drove a second PCR of about 6 to 12 cycles. TCRdb reprocessed the 5' RACE reads with MiXCR, giving one entry per CDR3 protein. The repertoire has approximately 1.5 million distinct CDR3 sequences, approximately 43% of them found once; the top ten carry roughly 3.7%. Points from the study as a whole: Relative to aged donors, long-lived donors carried more naive CD4+ cells and displayed higher diversity.

V gene TRBV13 combines with J gene TRBJ2-3, with 12 bases that match TRBD2. The sequencing sample was made of blood. The sequence was obtained from a woman between 18 and 29 years old in good health. Here the CDR3 DNA reads TGTGCCAGCAGCACCGGACTAGCGGGACGGTATACGCAGTATTTT. It encodes CASSTGLAGRYTQYF.